This passage covers 26 T cell receptor beta chains from one sample sequenced in a study of T cell changes during pregnancy in multiple sclerosis. Only in-frame clones appear in the TCRdb table, and some are missing; sequencing was by immunoSEQ multiplex PCR. The repertoire holds about 41,000 clones, 90% to 95% seen once, with roughly 7.2% in the top ten. The material sequenced was CD8+ T cells from peripheral blood mononuclear cells, taken in the third trimester of pregnancy. The receptors originated from a female donor with multiple sclerosis, enrolled in a pregnancy study.

V and J are TRBV6-1 and TRBJ1-2; D gene ambiguous. Germline CDR1 is MNHNS and CDR2 is SASEGT. Trimming cost V 2 bases and J 5 bases, with 18 bases left between them. CDR3 length equals 16 residues. The CDR3 here is CASSENEEGPSYGYTF. The DNA for the CDR3 is TGTGCCAGCAGTGAAAATGAGGAGGGCCCCTCTTATGGCTACACCTTC.

This clone has more than one count but fewer than ten. This chain uses TRBV7-9 with TRBJ1-2, with 7 bases identical to TRBD1. Looked up from germline, CDR1 is SEHNR and CDR2 is FQNEAQ (reference sequence). V lost 4 bases to trimming and J lost 8 bases; unmatched junction nucleotides: 16. This CDR3 is built from 16 residues. This chain's CDR3 is CASSWGPRRDSGGYTF. CDR3 in DNA: TGTGCCAGCAGCTGGGGTCCCAGGCGGGACAGTGGAGGCTACACCTTC.

The rearrangement links TRBV6-1 to TRBJ2-3, with D unclear. CDR1 and CDR2 from the germline V gene are MNHNS and SASEGT. V was pared by 2 bases and J by 0 bases, with 9 bases between. This CDR3 has 15 residues. The CDR3 region is CASSEYPTSTDTQYF. CDR3 nucleotide sequence: TGTGCCAGCAGTGAATATCCAACTAGCACAGATACGCAGTATTTT.

This rearrangement joins TRBV5-6 to TRBJ2-1, with 8 bases identical to TRBD2. Germline loops: CDR1 SGHDT, CDR2 YYEEEE. The CDR3 extends over 16 amino acids. The J segment lost 3 bases and the V segment lost 4 bases, leaving 9 bases of the junction unmatched. The DNA for the CDR3 is TGTGCCAGCAGCGGGCCGGGACTAGTAAGCTACAATGAGCAGTTCTTC. This encodes CASSGPGLVSYNEQFF.

The genes are TRBV21-1 and TRBJ2-4; the table's TRBD2 call for D was not verified on the DNA. TRBV21-1 counts as a pseudogene. The CDR3 is 12 amino acids. CDR3 region: CASISGENIQYF. The DNA of the CDR3 is TGTGCCAGCATCTCGGGGGAAAACATTCAGTACTTC.

The chain employs TRBV4-3 and TRBJ2-2; 9 positions agree with TRBD2. This CDR3 is built from 16 residues. The V gene end was trimmed by 2 bases and the J gene end by 2 bases; junction bases not matched to a gene: 3. Germline V gene sequence: CDR1 LGHNA, CDR2 YSLEER. The CDR3: CASSQIAGENTGELFF. Written as DNA, the CDR3 is TGCGCCAGCAGCCAAATAGCGGGGGAAAACACCGGGGAGCTGTTTTTT.

This chain connects TRBV6-1 to TRBJ1-5; TRBD1 is a possible D gene (6 bases). The CDR3 has 14 amino acids. The V gene's germline CDR1 is MNHNS and CDR2 SASEGT. V was shortened by 6 bases and J by 6 bases, with 15 bases between the two germline ends. Here the CDR3 reads CASSAGQSSQPQHF. The CDR3 DNA sequence: TGTGCCAGCAGCGCCGGACAGTCGAGTCAGCCCCAGCATTTT.

J is TRBJ1-2 and V is TRBV6-5, with TRBD1 identical over 9 bases. The CDR3 totals 15 residues. The J segment lost 3 bases and the V segment lost 4 bases, leaving 6 bases of the junction unmatched. The germline V gene encodes CDR1 MNHEY and CDR2 SVGAGI. The CDR3 here is CASSSLRQGDYGYTF. As DNA, the CDR3 is TGTGCCAGCAGTTCCCTCCGACAGGGGGACTATGGCTACACCTTC.

Here the CDR3 DNA reads TGTGCCAGCAGTTGGGGTCAGGGTGGCAATCAGCCCCAGCATTTT. It codes for CASSWGQGGNQPQHF. The chain employs TRBV27 and TRBJ1-5; D may be TRBD1 (5 bases). Germline V gene lookup returns CDR1 MNHEY and CDR2 SMNVEV (reference sequence). CDR3 size: 15 residues. V was clipped by 4 bases and J by 2 bases, with 12 bases between them.

By sample fraction, this clone is medium-sized. The CDR3: CASSSDTGIGELFF. As DNA, the CDR3 is TGTGCCAGCAGCTCCGATACAGGGATCGGGGAGCTGTTTTTT. V is TRBV7-6 and J is TRBJ2-2, with D maybe TRBD1 (6 bases). The V gene lost 4 bases and the J gene lost 7 bases, with 13 bases spanning the gap. Germline lookup yields CDR1 SGHVS and CDR2 FNYEAQ. CDR3 size: 14 residues.

In DNA, the CDR3 is TGTGCCAGCAGTCCGCGCAGGGGGCGGGTGGACTATGGCTACACCTTC. Encoded protein: CASSPRRGRVDYGYTF. V usage is TRBV28 and J usage is TRBJ1-2, with 8 bases that match TRBD1. The CDR3 consists of 16 residues. Losses at the gene ends were 5 bases for V and 3 bases for J; bases not matched to a gene: 11. The germline V gene encodes CDR1 MDHEN and CDR2 SYDVKM.

This chain connects TRBV7-2 to TRBJ1-5; D uncertain. Germline CDR1 reads SGHTA; CDR2 reads FQGNSA. This CDR3 has 13 amino acids. The V end was cut by 2 bases, the J end by 8 bases, with 10 bases between. The CDR3 DNA sequence: TGTGCCAGCAGCTTAAACCCTACTGAGCCCCAGCATTTT. Translating gives CASSLNPTEPQHF.

This clone turned up a few times. This chain links TRBV13 with TRBJ2-7; D is unclear. This CDR3 spans 13 amino acids. Germline V gene lookup returns CDR1 PRHDT and CDR2 FYEKMQ (reference sequence). The ends were cut back, 1 base at V and 10 bases at J, with 14 bases in the middle. The CDR3 coding sequence is TGTGCCAGCAGCTTAGTAGGCCGAGGCGACCAGTACTTC. It specifies CASSLVGRGDQYF.

This chain uses TRBV27 with TRBJ1-2; D is unresolved. The CDR3 is 13 residues long. The germline gives CDR1 MNHEY, CDR2 SMNVEV (reference sequence). Trimming removed 3 bases from V and 3 bases from J, with 8 bases in between. The CDR3 region has the DNA TGTGCCAGCAGTTTTAACTCTTACTATGGCTACACCTTC. This translates into CASSFNSYYGYTF.

V and J are TRBV19 and TRBJ2-6; D might be TRBD2 (6 bases). CDR3 length: 15 amino acids. Deletions cut 2 bases from V and 2 bases from J, with 7 bases between. Germline V lookup: CDR1 LNHDA, CDR2 SQIVND (reference sequence). The CDR3 DNA follows: TGTGCCAGTAGTATATCGGGGGCTGGGGCCAACGTCCTGACTTTC. It is translated as CASSISGAGANVLTF.

The chain is built from TRBV9 and TRBJ2-7, with TRBD2 as a possible D gene (6 bases). This CDR3 spans 13 amino acids. V lost 3 bases, J lost 6 bases, and 13 bases lay in between. The germline V gene has CDR1 SGDLS and CDR2 YYNGEE. The DNA for the CDR3 is TGTGCCAGCAGCGCTGGGAGCGGGTTCGAGCAGTACTTC. Amino acid sequence: CASSAGSGFEQYF. Together with reference TRBV9 and TRBJ2-7, the CDR3 gives the full variable domain: DSGVTQTPKHLITATGQRVTLRCSPRSGDLSVYWYQQSLDQGLQFLIQYYNGEERAKGNILERFSAQQFPDLHSELNLSSLELGDSALYFCASSAGSGFEQYFGPGTRLTVT.

The chain has TRBV9 and TRBJ2-5, with TRBD2 as a possible D gene (5 bases). Trimming removed 0 bases from V and 2 bases from J, with 11 bases in between. Germline V gene lookup returns CDR1 SGDLS and CDR2 YYNGEE. This CDR3 region has 15 residues. CDR3 nucleotides: TGTGCCAGCAGCGTAGAGGCGTCGGGACAAGAGACCCAGTACTTC. Translation: CASSVEASGQETQYF.

The chain recombines TRBV6-5 with TRBJ2-7, with TRBD2 as a possible D gene (5 bases). The germline CDR1 and CDR2 sequences are MNHEY and SVGAGI. CDR3 size: 14 residues. V was pared by 6 bases and J by 6 bases, with 18 bases between. CDR3 DNA: TGTGCCAGCAGCCAAGATGGAGGTTTCGCCGAGCAGTACTTC. Translated: CASSQDGGFAEQYF.

This chain connects TRBV9 to TRBJ2-3, with 10 bases identical to TRBD2. This CDR3 comprises 16 residues. Trimming cost V 0 bases and J 1 base; bases outside gene matches: 2. Looked up from germline, CDR1 is SGDLS and CDR2 is YYNGEE. DNA for the CDR3: TGTGCCAGCAGCGTAGGGACTAGCGGACGCACAGATACGCAGTATTTT. It specifies CASSVGTSGRTDTQYF. The full variable domain, in which reference TRBV9 and TRBJ2-3 provide the parts outside the CDR3, is DSGVTQTPKHLITATGQRVTLRCSPRSGDLSVYWYQQSLDQGLQFLIQYYNGEERAKGNILERFSAQQFPDLHSELNLSSLELGDSALYFCASSVGTSGRTDTQYFGPGTRLTVL.

V gene TRBV15 combines with J gene TRBJ2-7; D is unresolved. The ends were cut back, 6 bases at V and 5 bases at J, with 8 bases in the middle. Germline CDR1 is LNHNV and CDR2 is YYDKDF (reference sequence). The CDR3 totals 11 residues. In DNA form, the CDR3 reads TGTGCCACCAGTCGAGCTCACGAGCAGTACTTC. It encodes CATSRAHEQYF.

This chain uses TRBV2 with TRBJ1-5; unclear D gene. Germline CDR1 SNHLY, CDR2 FYNNEI. With 7 bases removed from V and 1 base from J, the gap between germline ends came to 11 bases. CDR3 length: 14 residues. DNA for the CDR3: TGTGCCAGCACCTGGACGGGGAGCAATCAGCCCCAGCATTTT. As protein: CASTWTGSNQPQHF.

The chain combines TRBV7-9 with TRBJ2-1, with 7 bases matching TRBD2. Trimming at V came to 6 bases and at J to 15 bases, leaving 11 bases not matched to a gene. CDR3 size: 12 residues. Germline lookup yields CDR1 SEHNR and CDR2 FQNEAQ (reference sequence). In DNA form, the CDR3 reads TGTGCCAGCAGGAACAATGCGGGGGAACTGTTCTTC. It translates to CASRNNAGELFF.

The chain links TRBV28 to TRBJ1-1; tentatively, D is TRBD1 (5 bases). This CDR3 has 12 amino acids. V was trimmed by 8 bases and J by 1 base, leaving 8 bases between them. Germline V gene data show CDR1 as MDHEN and CDR2 as SYDVKM. The CDR3 is CASQTANTEAFF. The CDR3 bases are TGTGCCAGCCAGACAGCGAACACTGAAGCTTTCTTT.

The V gene is TRBV27, the J gene TRBJ1-2; D perhaps matches TRBD1 (6 bases). This CDR3 is built from 15 residues. From germline, CDR1 is MNHEY and CDR2 SMNVEV (reference sequence). With 10 bases removed from V and 4 bases from J, the gap between germline ends came to 22 bases. The CDR3 region has the DNA TGTGCCACCGCGGGGGGGGCTAGTGGGACCTATGGCTACACCTTC. It translates to CATAGGASGTYGYTF.

The V call is TRBV10-3, the J call TRBJ2-3; maybe TRBD2 (6 bases). From germline, CDR1 is ENHRY and CDR2 SYGVKD. Trimming removed 0 bases at V and 3 bases at J, with 7 bases between. This CDR3 spans 14 amino acids. CDR3 sequence: CAISESGGTDTQYF. As DNA, the CDR3 is TGTGCCATCAGTGAGTCGGGGGGTACAGATACGCAGTATTTT.

This clone was detected only once. The CDR3 reads CASRGGLYEQYF. Written as DNA, the CDR3 is TGTGCCAGCAGGGGGGGGCTCTACGAGCAGTACTTC. The V and J genes are TRBV6-6 and TRBJ2-7, with D possibly being TRBD2 (7 bases). Per germline, CDR1 MNHNY and CDR2 SVGAGI (reference sequence). This CDR3 is built from 12 residues. V was clipped by 6 bases and J by 3 bases, with 9 bases between them.